This entry lists 27 T cell receptor beta chains sequenced from one sample in a study of T cell responses to AZD1222 COVID-19 vaccine. Only in-frame clones appear in the TCRdb table, and some are missing; sequencing was by immunoSEQ multiplex PCR. This sample has about 110,000 clones, with around 84% found just once. Specimen: peripheral blood, collected on day 0 of AZD1222 vaccination. The receptors derive from an adult in good health.

The V call is TRBV19, the J call TRBJ2-1; D perhaps matches TRBD2 (5 bases). Germline V lookup: CDR1 LNHDA, CDR2 SQIVND (reference sequence). CDR3 length equals 13 residues. The germline V and J ends were trimmed by 11 bases and 5 bases, with 16 bases remaining between them. The CDR3 sequence: CAPPPGRNNEQFF. The CDR3 nucleotides are TGTGCCCCGCCCCCGGGGAGAAACAATGAGCAGTTCTTC. Full variable domain (missing parts from reference TRBV19 and TRBJ2-1): DGGITQSPKYLFRKEGQNVTLSCEQNLNHDAMYWYRQDPGQGLRLIYYSQIVNDFQKGDIAEGYSVSREKKESFPLTVTSAQKNPTAFYLCAPPPGRNNEQFFGPGTRLTVL.

The rearrangement joins TRBV10-3 to TRBJ1-2; D not certain. Trimming took 0 bases from V and 3 from J, leaving 8 bases between them. The CDR3 contains 14 residues. Germline CDR1 ENHRY, CDR2 SYGVKD. The CDR3 region is CAISESPSDYGYTF. The DNA of the CDR3 is TGTGCCATCAGTGAGTCGCCCAGTGACTATGGCTACACCTTC.

The CDR3 DNA reads TGTGCCAGCAGTTTGGGTCCGGGTGGCTACACCTTC. Protein product: CASSLGPGGYTF. The chain is built from TRBV12-3 or TRBV12-4 and TRBJ1-2, with D unresolved. V lost 3 bases and J lost 7, with 9 bases in between. The CDR3 consists of 12 residues.

The rearrangement uses TRBV23-1 and TRBJ1-1; D remains ambiguous. TRBV23-1 is flagged as an ORF with uncertain function. The CDR3 extends over 13 amino acids. Trimming removed 9 bases from V and 2 bases from J, with 13 bases in between. Written as DNA, the CDR3 is TGCGCCAGTCTAGAGGACTTAAACACTGAAGCTTTCTTT. It specifies CASLEDLNTEAFF.

This clone has a single count. The chain is built from TRBV9 and TRBJ2-1; the D is unclear. This CDR3 comprises 16 residues. V was shortened by 0 bases and J by 0 bases, with 10 bases between the two germline ends. Germline lookup yields CDR1 SGDLS and CDR2 YYNGEE. CDR3 in amino acids: CASSVGIGPSYNEQFF. In nucleotides, the CDR3 is TGTGCCAGCAGCGTAGGAATCGGACCCTCCTACAATGAGCAGTTCTTC.

The V and J genes are TRBV15 and TRBJ2-5; D is uncertain. This CDR3 has 13 residues. Looked up from germline, CDR1 is LNHNV and CDR2 is YYDKDF (reference sequence). V was cut by 1 base and J by 3 bases, with 6 bases left in between. The CDR3 bases are TGTGCCACCAGCAGAGTGGTGGAAGAGACCCAGTACTTC. This translates into CATSRVVEETQYF.

The chain carries TRBV3-1 (or the pseudogene TRBV3-2) and TRBJ2-1; D unresolved. V was clipped by 4 bases and J by 7 bases, with 11 bases between them. The CDR3 runs to 13 residues. Germline-derived CDR1 and CDR2 are LGHDT and YNNKEL (reference sequence). For the CDR3, the DNA is TGTGCCAGCAGCCCCCCTAGTCCGAATGAGCAGTTCTTC. Translation gives CASSPPSPNEQFF.

The chain joins TRBV24-1 to TRBJ1-5, with 8 bases lining up with TRBD1. The CDR3 contains 15 residues. CDR1 and CDR2 from the germline V gene are KGHDR and SFDVKD. Trimming took 3 bases from V and 2 from J; bases not matched to a gene: 2. The CDR3 DNA is TGTGCCACCAGTGATCCAGGGGGCGGCAATCAGCCCCAGCATTTT. This encodes CATSDPGGGNQPQHF.

The count of this clone is one. J is TRBJ1-6 and V is TRBV5-8; 8 nucleotides match TRBD1. The CDR3 is 14 amino acids. V dropped 1 base and J dropped 10; count of bases not matched to a gene: 4. CDR1 SGHTS and CDR2 YDEGEE come from the germline V gene. This chain's CDR3 is CASSLKGQESPLHF. CDR3 DNA sequence: TGTGCCAGCAGCTTGAAGGGACAGGAGTCACCCCTCCACTTT.

The rearrangement joins TRBV6-5 to TRBJ2-7; TRBD2 matches at 7 bases. The germline V gene has CDR1 MNHEY and CDR2 SVGAGI. Germline trimming cut 7 bases from V and 1 base from J; bases unmatched to any gene: 10. This CDR3 comprises 15 residues. CDR3 amino acids: CASTTGGTGSYEQYF. CDR3 DNA: TGTGCCAGCACCACCGGGGGGACGGGTTCCTACGAGCAGTACTTC.

V usage is TRBV11-3 and J usage is TRBJ2-1; 8 nucleotides match TRBD2. Germline CDR1 reads SGHNT; CDR2 reads YENEEA. This CDR3 spans 16 amino acids. Trimming cost V 0 bases and J 5 bases; bases outside gene matches: 6. CDR3: CASSLDHGGAHNEQFF. CDR3 DNA sequence: TGTGCCAGCAGCTTAGATCACGGGGGGGCCCACAATGAGCAGTTCTTC.

The V gene is TRBV5-1, the J gene TRBJ1-4; TRBD1 agrees at 7 bases. This CDR3 spans 15 amino acids. Germline V gives CDR1 SGHRS, CDR2 YFSETQ. Trimming cost V 5 bases and J 8 bases; bases outside gene matches: 12. The CDR3 spells CASRPPGTAGEKLFF. The CDR3 DNA sequence: TGCGCCAGCAGACCTCCCGGGACAGCAGGGGAAAAACTGTTTTTT.

The chain couples TRBV28 to TRBJ2-1; 10 nucleotides agree with TRBD2. V gave up 5 bases and J gave up 8 bases; unmatched junction bases: 9. The germline V gene encodes CDR1 MDHEN and CDR2 SYDVKM. The CDR3 covers 15 residues. CDR3 bases: TGTGCCAGCAGTGGCCCTAGCGGGGGTATGGATGAGCAGTTCTTC. Translated: CASSGPSGGMDEQFF. Full variable domain (remainder filled in from reference TRBV28 and TRBJ2-1): DVKVTQSSRYLVKRTGEKVFLECVQDMDHENMFWYRQDPGLGLRLIYFSYDVKMKEKGDIPEGYSVSREKKERFSLILESASTNQTSMYLCASSGPSGGMDEQFFGPGTRLTVL.

The chain couples TRBV27 to TRBJ1-1; TRBD1 is a possible D gene (5 bases). The CDR3 covers 13 residues. V was trimmed by 6 bases and J by 5 bases, leaving 13 bases between them. Germline CDR1 and CDR2: MNHEY and SMNVEV (reference sequence). The CDR3 sequence: CASSLYQGTEAFF. Written as DNA, the CDR3 is TGTGCCAGCAGCCTTTACCAGGGAACTGAAGCTTTCTTT.

This chain joins TRBV7-2 and TRBJ1-3; TRBD1 agrees at 7 bases. The V and J ends lost 1 base and 4 bases, in that order; junction bases with no gene match: 10. CDR1 is SGHTA, CDR2 FQGNSA, per germline. The CDR3 spans 17 residues. The CDR3 here is CASSLGRQGPWGNTIYF. For the CDR3, the DNA is TGTGCCAGCAGCTTAGGCCGACAGGGCCCTTGGGGAAACACCATATATTTT.

This clone occurred a few times. This chain connects TRBV11-2 to TRBJ1-5; maybe TRBD1 (5 bases). V lost 3 bases and J lost 6, with 12 bases in between. CDR3 length: 14 amino acids. Germline V gene lookup returns CDR1 SGHAT and CDR2 FQNNGV. CDR3 region: CASSLGGGGQPQHF. Here the CDR3 DNA reads TGTGCCAGCAGCTTGGGTGGGGGGGGTCAGCCCCAGCATTTT.

V usage is TRBV7-9 and J usage is TRBJ1-2, with D maybe TRBD1 (5 bases). Germline V CDR1 and CDR2: SEHNR, FQNEAQ (reference sequence). V was clipped by 1 base and J by 13 bases, with 25 bases between them. The CDR3 is made up of 16 amino acids. In DNA form, the CDR3 reads TGTGCCAGCAGCTTAGTTCGGGGCACCACTCCTATCGGGGCCACCTTC. Residues: CASSLVRGTTPIGATF.

The CDR3 protein is CASSEAGVMSQHF. The CDR3 nucleotides are TGTGCCAGCAGTGAAGCCGGTGTAATGTCCCAGCATTTT. The J gene is TRBJ1-5, the V gene TRBV6-1, with D uncertain. Germline lookup yields CDR1 MNHNS and CDR2 SASEGT. Trimming took off 0 bases at V and 11 bases at J, with 11 bases between the two ends. There are 13 residues in the CDR3.

This chain uses TRBV6-4 with TRBJ1-1; D uncertain. Looked up from germline, CDR1 is MRHNA and CDR2 is SNTAGT. V lost 2 bases and J lost 1, with 8 bases in between. This CDR3 has 14 residues. In DNA, the CDR3 is TGTGCCAGCAGTGACGGAGTGCGGAACACTGAAGCTTTCTTT. Protein sequence: CASSDGVRNTEAFF.

The chain employs TRBV7-9 and TRBJ2-3; 10 positions agree with TRBD2. The V segment lost 6 bases and the J segment 3 bases; nucleotides outside the gene matches: 9. This CDR3 spans 16 amino acids. CDR1 is SEHNR, CDR2 FQNEAQ, per germline (reference sequence). The CDR3 coding sequence is TGTGCCAGCAGTTACCTAGCGGGGGCGTCAACAGATACGCAGTATTTT. Its translation: CASSYLAGASTDTQYF.

This rearrangement joins TRBV2 to TRBJ1-1; 7 nucleotides agree with TRBD1. Per germline, CDR1 SNHLY and CDR2 FYNNEI. The CDR3 totals 16 residues. V gave up 4 bases and J gave up 0 bases; unmatched junction bases: 8. The CDR3 sequence is CASSVRDSLLNTEAFF. Written as DNA, the CDR3 is TGTGCCAGCAGTGTCCGGGACAGCCTCCTGAACACTGAAGCTTTCTTT.

This chain links TRBV12-3 or TRBV12-4 with TRBJ1-1; 7 nucleotides match TRBD1. The CDR3 is made up of 12 amino acids. V shed 6 bases, J shed 7 bases, and the junction held 5 bases outside the gene matches. The chain's CDR3 is CASSRGGSEAFF. DNA for the CDR3: TGTGCCAGCAGCCGAGGGGGCAGTGAAGCTTTCTTT.

The CDR3 sequence: CASSLRLAGGTDTQYF. The CDR3 DNA sequence: TGTGCCAGCAGCCTTCGACTAGCGGGGGGCACAGATACGCAGTATTTT. The genes are TRBV3-1 (or the pseudogene TRBV3-2) and TRBJ2-3; 12 nucleotides align to TRBD2. CDR1 and CDR2 from the germline V gene are LGHDT and YNNKEL (reference sequence). With 4 bases clipped from V and 1 base from J, the junction kept 3 bases outside the gene matches. This CDR3 contains 16 residues.

The CDR3: CASSIDGANLGNQPQHF. CDR3 bases: TGTGCCAGTAGTATAGACGGGGCTAATTTAGGCAATCAGCCCCAGCATTTT. The chain has TRBV19 and TRBJ1-5; D might be TRBD1 (5 bases). The CDR3 consists of 17 residues. Germline V gene data show CDR1 as LNHDA and CDR2 as SQIVND (reference sequence). V was clipped by 0 bases and J by 2 bases, with 14 bases between them.

With respect to this clone: Other DNA sequences in this specimen translate into the identical CDR3. The rearrangement links TRBV6-5 to TRBJ2-2; D is ambiguous. V was clipped by 5 bases and J by 5 bases, with 6 bases between them. Germline CDR1 reads MNHEY; CDR2 reads SVGAGI. This CDR3 is 12 amino acids long. CDR3 bases: TGTGCCAGCAGTACACGGACCGGGGAGCTGTTTTTT. It codes for CASSTRTGELFF.

The chain joins TRBV10-3 to TRBJ2-1; TRBD2 is a possible D gene (6 bases). Trimming took 9 bases from V and 7 from J, leaving 22 bases between them. Per the germline V gene, CDR1 is ENHRY and CDR2 is SYGVKD. This CDR3 has 15 residues. CDR3 nucleotides: TGTGCCATAGCCCCGGGACTTTTCACTCAAAATGAGCAGTTCTTC. Translating gives CAIAPGLFTQNEQFF.

The sample holds a few counts of this clone. This chain's CDR3 is CASSLSWGPGTLSPLHF. The CDR3 bases are TGTGCCAGCAGCTTATCGTGGGGCCCGGGGACATTATCACCCCTCCACTTT. The chain has TRBV13 and TRBJ1-6; a possible D gene is TRBD1 (6 bases). Germline-derived CDR1 and CDR2 are PRHDT and FYEKMQ (reference sequence). This CDR3 contains 17 residues. Trimming took 2 bases from V and 10 from J, leaving 21 bases between them.